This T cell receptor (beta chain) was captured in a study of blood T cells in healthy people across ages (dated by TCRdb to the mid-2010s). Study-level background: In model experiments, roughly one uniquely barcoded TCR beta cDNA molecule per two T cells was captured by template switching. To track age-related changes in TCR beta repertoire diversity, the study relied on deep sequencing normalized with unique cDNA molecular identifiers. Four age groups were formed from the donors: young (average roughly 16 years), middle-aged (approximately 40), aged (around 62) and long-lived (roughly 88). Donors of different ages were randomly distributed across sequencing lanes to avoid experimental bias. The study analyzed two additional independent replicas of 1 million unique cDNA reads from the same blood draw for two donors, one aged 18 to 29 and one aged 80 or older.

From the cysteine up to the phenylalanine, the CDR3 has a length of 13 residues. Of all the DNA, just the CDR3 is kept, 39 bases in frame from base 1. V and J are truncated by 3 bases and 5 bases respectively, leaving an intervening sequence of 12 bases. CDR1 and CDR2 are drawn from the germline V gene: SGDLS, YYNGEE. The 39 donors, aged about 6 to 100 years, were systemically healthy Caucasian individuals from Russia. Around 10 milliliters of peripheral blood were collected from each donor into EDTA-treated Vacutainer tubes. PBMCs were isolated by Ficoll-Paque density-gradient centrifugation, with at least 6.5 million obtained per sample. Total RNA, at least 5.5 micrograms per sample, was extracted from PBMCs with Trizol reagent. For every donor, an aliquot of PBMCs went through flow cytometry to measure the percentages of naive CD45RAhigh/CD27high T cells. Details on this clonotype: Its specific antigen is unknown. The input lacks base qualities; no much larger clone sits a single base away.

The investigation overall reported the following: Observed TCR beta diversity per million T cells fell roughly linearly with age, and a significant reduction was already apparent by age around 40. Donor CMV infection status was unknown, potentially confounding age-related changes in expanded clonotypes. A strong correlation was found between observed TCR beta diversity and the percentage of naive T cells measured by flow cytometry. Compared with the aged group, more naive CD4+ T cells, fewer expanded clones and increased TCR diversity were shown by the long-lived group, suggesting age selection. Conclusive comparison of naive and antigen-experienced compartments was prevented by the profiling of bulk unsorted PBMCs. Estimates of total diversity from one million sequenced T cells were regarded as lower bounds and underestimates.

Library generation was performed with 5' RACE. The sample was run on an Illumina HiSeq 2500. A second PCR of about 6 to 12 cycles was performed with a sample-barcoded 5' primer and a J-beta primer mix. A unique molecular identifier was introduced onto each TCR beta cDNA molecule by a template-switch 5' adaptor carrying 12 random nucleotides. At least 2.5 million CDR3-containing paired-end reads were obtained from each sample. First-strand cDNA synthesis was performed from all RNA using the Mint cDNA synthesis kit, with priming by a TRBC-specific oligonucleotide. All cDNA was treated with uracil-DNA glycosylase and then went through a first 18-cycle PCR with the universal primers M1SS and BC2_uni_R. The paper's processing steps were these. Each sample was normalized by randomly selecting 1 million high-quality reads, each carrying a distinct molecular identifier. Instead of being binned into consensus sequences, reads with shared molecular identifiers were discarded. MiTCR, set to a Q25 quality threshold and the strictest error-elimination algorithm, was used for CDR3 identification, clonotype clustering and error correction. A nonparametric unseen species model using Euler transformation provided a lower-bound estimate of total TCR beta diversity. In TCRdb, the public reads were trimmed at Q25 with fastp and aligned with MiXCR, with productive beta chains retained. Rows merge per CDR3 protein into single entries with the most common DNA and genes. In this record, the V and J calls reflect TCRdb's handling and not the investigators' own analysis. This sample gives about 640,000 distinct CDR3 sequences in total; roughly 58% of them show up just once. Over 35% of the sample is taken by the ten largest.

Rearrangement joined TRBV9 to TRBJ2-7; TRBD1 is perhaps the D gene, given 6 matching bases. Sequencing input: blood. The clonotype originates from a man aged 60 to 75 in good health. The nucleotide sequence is TGTGCCAGCAGCGAGCGCAGGGGTAACGAGCAGTACTTC. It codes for CASSERRGNEQYF.